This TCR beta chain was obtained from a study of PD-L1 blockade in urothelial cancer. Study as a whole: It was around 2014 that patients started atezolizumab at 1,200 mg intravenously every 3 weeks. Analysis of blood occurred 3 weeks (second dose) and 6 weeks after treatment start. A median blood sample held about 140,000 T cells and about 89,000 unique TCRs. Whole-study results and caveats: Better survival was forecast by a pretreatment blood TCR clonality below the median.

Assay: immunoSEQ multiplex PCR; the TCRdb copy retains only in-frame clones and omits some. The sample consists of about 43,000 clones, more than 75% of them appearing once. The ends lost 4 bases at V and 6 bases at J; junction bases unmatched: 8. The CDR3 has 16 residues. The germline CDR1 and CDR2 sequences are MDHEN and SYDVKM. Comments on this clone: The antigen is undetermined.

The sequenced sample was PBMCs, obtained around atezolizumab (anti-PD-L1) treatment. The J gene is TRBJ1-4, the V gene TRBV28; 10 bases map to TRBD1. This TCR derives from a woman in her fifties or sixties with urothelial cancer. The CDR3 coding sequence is TGTGCCAGCAGTTCCCCTATCGGGACAGGGGATGAAAAACTGTTTTTT. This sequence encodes CASSSPIGTGDEKLFF. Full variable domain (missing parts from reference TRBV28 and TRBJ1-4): DVKVTQSSRYLVKRTGEKVFLECVQDMDHENMFWYRQDPGLGLRLIYFSYDVKMKEKGDIPEGYSVSREKKERFSLILESASTNQTSMYLCASSSPIGTGDEKLFFGSGTQLSVL.